This TCR beta chain was documented in a study of cytomegalovirus exposure and HLA in healthy donors. Trimming at V came to 5 bases and at J to 7 bases, leaving 2 bases not matched to a gene. The length of the CDR3 is 12 residues. CDR1 is SNHLY and CDR2 is FYNNEI in the germline V gene. The PCR was carried out with 60 Vbeta primers and 13 Jbeta primers. Here immunoSEQ multiplex PCR was the method, and the copy in TCRdb shows in-frame clones only, minus some. The data show about 100,000 clones, with around three quarters seen just once and 4.1% held by the top ten. Study-level points and caveats: In a later analysis, a missense DCLRE1C variant was linked to TCR beta V- and J-gene trimming. A few of the chains that were CMV-associated were confirmed in vitro to be specific for CMV antigens. Productive status was seen about 90% or about 30% of the time for most TCR beta V segments in an earlier analysis.

As concerns this clone: Antigen specificity is unknown.

The TCR comes from a man aged 35 to 55 in good health and CMV-seronegative. The source material was PBMCs. The rearrangement links TRBV2 to TRBJ2-1, with TRBD2 identical over 7 bases. DNA of the CDR3: TGTGCCAGCAGTTGGGAGGGGAATGAGCAGTTCTTC. Protein: CASSWEGNEQFF. The full variable domain, completed using reference TRBV2 and TRBJ2-1, is EPEVTQTPSHQVTQMGQEVILRCVPISNHLYFYWYRQILGQKVEFLVSFYNNEISEKSEIFDDQFSVERPDGSNFTLKIRSTKLEDSAMYFCASSWEGNEQFFGPGTRLTVL.